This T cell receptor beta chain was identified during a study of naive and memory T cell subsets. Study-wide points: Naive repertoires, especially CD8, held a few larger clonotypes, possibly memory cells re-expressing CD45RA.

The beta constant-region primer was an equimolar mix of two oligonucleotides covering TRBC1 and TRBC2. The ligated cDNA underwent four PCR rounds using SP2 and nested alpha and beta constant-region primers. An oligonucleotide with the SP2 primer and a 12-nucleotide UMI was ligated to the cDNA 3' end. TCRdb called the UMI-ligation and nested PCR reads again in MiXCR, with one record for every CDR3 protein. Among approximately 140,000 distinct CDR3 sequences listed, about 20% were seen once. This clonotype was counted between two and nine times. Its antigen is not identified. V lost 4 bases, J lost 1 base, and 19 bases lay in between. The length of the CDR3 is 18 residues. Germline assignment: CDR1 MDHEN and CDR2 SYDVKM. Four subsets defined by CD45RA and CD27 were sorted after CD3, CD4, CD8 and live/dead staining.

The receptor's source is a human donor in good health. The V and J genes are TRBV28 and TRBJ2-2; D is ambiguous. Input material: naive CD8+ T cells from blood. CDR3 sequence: CASSSPDVPSGNTGELFF. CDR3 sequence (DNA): TGTGCCAGCAGTTCCCCGGACGTACCGTCAGGGAACACCGGGGAGCTGTTTTTT.